This TCR beta chain was profiled in a study of glioma-infiltrating T cells after dendritic cell vaccination. Germline trimming cut 4 bases from V and 7 bases from J; bases unmatched to any gene: 7. The germline V gene has CDR1 SGHRS and CDR2 YFSETQ. The CDR3 contains 15 residues. Clones were read by immunoSEQ multiplex PCR, and TCRdb kept only the in-frame ones, dropping some. The table has roughly 60,000 clones, about 86% seen once. Regarding time point: after dendritic cell vaccination, including at tumor progression/relapse. This clone was observed a few times. The V and J genes are TRBV5-1 and TRBJ1-4; 10 positions agree with TRBD1. The source was blood, collected after dendritic cell vaccination. This clonotype originated in a human donor with glioblastoma. The CDR3, as DNA: TGCGCCAGCAGCCCAGGGACAGGGGTGATTGAAAAACTGTTTTTT. It encodes CASSPGTGVIEKLFF.